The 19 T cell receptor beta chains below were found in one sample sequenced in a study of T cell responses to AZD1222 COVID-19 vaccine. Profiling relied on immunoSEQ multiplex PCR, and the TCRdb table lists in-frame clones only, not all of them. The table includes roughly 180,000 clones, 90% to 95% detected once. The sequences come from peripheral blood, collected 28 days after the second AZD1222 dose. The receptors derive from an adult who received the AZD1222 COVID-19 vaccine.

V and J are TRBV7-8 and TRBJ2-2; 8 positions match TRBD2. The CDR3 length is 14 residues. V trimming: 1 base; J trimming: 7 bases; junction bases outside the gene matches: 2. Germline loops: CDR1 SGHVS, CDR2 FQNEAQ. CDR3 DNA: TGTGCCAGCAGCTTAGGGACTAGCTACGGGGAGCTGTTTTTT. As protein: CASSLGTSYGELFF.

In DNA form, the CDR3 reads TGCGCCAGCAGCTTGTGGCCAGGGGGCGAAGGTTTCAGCGGGGAGCTGTTTTTT. It specifies CASSLWPGGEGFSGELFF. This sequence joins TRBV5-1 and TRBJ2-2, with 8 bases lining up with TRBD1. This CDR3 comprises 18 residues. Trimming removed 1 base from V and 7 bases from J; junction bases left unmatched: 15. Germline CDR1 reads SGHRS; CDR2 reads YFSETQ.

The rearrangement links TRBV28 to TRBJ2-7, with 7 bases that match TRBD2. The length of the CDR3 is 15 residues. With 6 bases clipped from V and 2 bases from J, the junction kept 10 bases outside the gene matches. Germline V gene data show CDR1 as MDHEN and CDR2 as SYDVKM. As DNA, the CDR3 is TGTGCCAGCAGCCCGTTTGGGGGGGGAACCTACGAGCAGTACTTC. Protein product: CASSPFGGGTYEQYF.

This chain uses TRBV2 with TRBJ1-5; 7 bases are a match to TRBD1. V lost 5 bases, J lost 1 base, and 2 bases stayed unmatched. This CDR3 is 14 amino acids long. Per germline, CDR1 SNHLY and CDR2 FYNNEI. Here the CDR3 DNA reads TGTGCCAGCAGTCGACAGGGAAGCAATCAGCCCCAGCATTTT. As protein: CASSRQGSNQPQHF.

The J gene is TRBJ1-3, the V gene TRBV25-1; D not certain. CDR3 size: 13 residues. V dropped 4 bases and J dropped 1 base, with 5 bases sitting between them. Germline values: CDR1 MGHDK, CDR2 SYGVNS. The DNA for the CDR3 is TGTGCCAGCAGTGGGCCGTCTGGAAACACCATATATTTT. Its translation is CASSGPSGNTIYF.

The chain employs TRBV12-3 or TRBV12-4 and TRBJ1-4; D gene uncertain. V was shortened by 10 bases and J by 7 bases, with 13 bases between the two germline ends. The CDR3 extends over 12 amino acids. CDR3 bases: TGTGCCATCTCGGCAGGCCGTGAAAAACTGTTTTTT. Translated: CAISAGREKLFF.

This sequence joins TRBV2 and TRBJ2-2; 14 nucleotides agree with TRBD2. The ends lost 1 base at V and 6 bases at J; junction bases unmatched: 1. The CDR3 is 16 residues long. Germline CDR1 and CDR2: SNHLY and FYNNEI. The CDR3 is CASSEGLAGGPGELFF. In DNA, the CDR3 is TGTGCCAGCAGTGAAGGACTAGCGGGAGGGCCCGGGGAGCTGTTTTTT.

The CDR3 spells CASSLGAGAPGFNYGYTF. CDR3 sequence (DNA): TGTGCCAGCAGCTTAGGAGCAGGGGCCCCGGGATTCAACTATGGCTACACCTTC. This chain uses TRBV11-2 with TRBJ1-2, with a tentative D call TRBD1 (6 bases). The V gene lost 1 base and the J gene lost 2 bases, with 20 bases spanning the gap. Germline V gene lookup returns CDR1 SGHAT and CDR2 FQNNGV. The CDR3 consists of 18 residues.

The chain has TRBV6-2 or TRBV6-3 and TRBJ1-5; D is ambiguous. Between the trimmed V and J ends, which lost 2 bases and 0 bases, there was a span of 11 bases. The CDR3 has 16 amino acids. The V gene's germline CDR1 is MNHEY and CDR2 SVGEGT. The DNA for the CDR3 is TGTGCCAGCAGTTACGTCGAGGATTATAGCAATCAGCCCCAGCATTTT. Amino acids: CASSYVEDYSNQPQHF.

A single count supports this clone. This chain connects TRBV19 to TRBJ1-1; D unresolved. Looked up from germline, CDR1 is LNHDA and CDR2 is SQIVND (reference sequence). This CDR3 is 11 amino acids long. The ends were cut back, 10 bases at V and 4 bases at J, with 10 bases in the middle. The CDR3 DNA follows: TGTGCCACCTTGGACGGCACTGAAGCTTTCTTT. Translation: CATLDGTEAFF. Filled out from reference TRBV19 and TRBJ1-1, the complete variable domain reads DGGITQSPKYLFRKEGQNVTLSCEQNLNHDAMYWYRQDPGQGLRLIYYSQIVNDFQKGDIAEGYSVSREKKESFPLTVTSAQKNPTAFYLCATLDGTEAFFGQGTRLTVV.

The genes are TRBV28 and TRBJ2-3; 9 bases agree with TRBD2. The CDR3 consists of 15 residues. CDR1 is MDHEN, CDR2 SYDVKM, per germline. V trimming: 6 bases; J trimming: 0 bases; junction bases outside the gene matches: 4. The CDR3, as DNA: TGTGCCAGCAGCTACGGGACTAGCAGCACAGATACGCAGTATTTT. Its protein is CASSYGTSSTDTQYF.

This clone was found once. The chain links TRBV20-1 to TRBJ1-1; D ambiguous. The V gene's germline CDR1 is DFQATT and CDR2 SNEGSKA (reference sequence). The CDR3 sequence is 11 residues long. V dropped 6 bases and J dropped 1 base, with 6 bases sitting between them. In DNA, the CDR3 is TGCAGTGCCTGGAGGAACACTGAAGCTTTCTTT. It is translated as CSAWRNTEAFF.

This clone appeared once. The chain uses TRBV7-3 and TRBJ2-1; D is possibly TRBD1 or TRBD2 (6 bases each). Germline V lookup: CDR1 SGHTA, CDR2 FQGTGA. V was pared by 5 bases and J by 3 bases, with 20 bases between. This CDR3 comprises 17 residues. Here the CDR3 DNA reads TGTGCCAGCAGCGACGGAGGTCGAAGGGGGGACTACAATGAGCAGTTCTTC. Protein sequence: CASSDGGRRGDYNEQFF. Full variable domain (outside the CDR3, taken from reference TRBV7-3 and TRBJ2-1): GAGVSQTPSNKVTEKGKYVELRCDPISGHTALYWYRQSLGQGPEFLIYFQGTGAADDSGLPNDRFFAVRPEGSVSTLKIQRTERGDSAVYLCASSDGGRRGDYNEQFFGPGTRLTVL.

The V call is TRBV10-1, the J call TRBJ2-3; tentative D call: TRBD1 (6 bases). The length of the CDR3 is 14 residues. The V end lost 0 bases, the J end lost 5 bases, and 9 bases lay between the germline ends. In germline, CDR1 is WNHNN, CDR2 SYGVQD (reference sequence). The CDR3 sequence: CASSESTGRDTQYF. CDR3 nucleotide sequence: TGCGCCAGCAGTGAGTCGACAGGTCGAGATACGCAGTATTTT.

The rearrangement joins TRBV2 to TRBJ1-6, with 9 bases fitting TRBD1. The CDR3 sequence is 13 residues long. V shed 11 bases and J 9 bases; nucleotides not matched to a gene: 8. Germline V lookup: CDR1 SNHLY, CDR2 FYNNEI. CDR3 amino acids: CAGKQGAGSPLHF. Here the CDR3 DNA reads TGTGCCGGAAAACAGGGGGCGGGTTCACCCCTCCACTTT.

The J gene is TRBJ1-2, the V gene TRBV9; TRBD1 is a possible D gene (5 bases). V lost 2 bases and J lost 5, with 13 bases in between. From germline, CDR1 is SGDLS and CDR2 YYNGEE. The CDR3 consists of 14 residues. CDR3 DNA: TGTGCCAGCAGCGTGGGGCACCCTGGGTATGGCTACACCTTC. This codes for CASSVGHPGYGYTF.

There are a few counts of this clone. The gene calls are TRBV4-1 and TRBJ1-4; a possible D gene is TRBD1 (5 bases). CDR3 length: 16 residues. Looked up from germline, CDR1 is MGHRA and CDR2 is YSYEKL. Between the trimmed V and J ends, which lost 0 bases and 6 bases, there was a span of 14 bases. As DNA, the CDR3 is TGCGCCAGCAGCCAAGATCCCGCAGGGATGGATGAAAAACTGTTTTTT. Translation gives CASSQDPAGMDEKLFF.

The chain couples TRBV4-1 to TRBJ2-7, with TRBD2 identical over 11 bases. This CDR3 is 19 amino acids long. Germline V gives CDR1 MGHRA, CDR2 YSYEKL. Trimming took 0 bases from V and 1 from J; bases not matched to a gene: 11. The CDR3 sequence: CASSQDTGGLAGGSYEQYF. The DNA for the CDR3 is TGCGCCAGCAGCCAAGATACGGGTGGGCTAGCGGGAGGATCCTACGAGCAGTACTTC.

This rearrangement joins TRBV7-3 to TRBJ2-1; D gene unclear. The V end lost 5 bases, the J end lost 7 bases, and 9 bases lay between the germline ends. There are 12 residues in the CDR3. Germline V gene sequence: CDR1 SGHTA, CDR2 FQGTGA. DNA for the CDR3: TGTGCCAGCAGCCCTCCGTCGAATGAGCAGTTCTTC. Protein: CASSPPSNEQFF. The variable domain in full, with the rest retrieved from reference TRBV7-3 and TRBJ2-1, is GAGVSQTPSNKVTEKGKYVELRCDPISGHTALYWYRQSLGQGPEFLIYFQGTGAADDSGLPNDRFFAVRPEGSVSTLKIQRTERGDSAVYLCASSPPSNEQFFGPGTRLTVL.